These 24 T cell receptor beta chains share one sample of origin, sequenced in a study of blood T cell repertoires in COVID-19. The protocol was immunoSEQ multiplex PCR, while the TCRdb copy is restricted to in-frame clones and leaves out a portion. The sample has 150,000 to 200,000 clones; 70% to 90% are singletons. Sequencing was done on a sample of peripheral blood. These TCRs come from a man aged 65-85 years with active or convalescent COVID-19.

The gene calls are TRBV7-2 and TRBJ2-5; 8 positions match TRBD1. CDR1 and CDR2 from the germline V gene are SGHTA and FQGNSA. Losses at the gene ends were 1 base for V and 5 bases for J; bases not matched to a gene: 6. This CDR3 contains 15 residues. The CDR3 DNA follows: TGTGCCAGCAGCTTAGGGCCGACAGGGGAGGAGACCCAGTACTTC. Its protein is CASSLGPTGEETQYF.

This rearrangement joins TRBV9 to TRBJ1-4, with a tentative D call TRBD1 (6 bases). Deletions cut 4 bases from V and 7 bases from J, with 14 bases between. CDR1 and CDR2 (germline): SGDLS, YYNGEE. The CDR3 totals 14 residues. This CDR3 is CASSPQGASEKLFF. In DNA, the CDR3 is TGTGCCAGCAGCCCACAGGGAGCGAGTGAAAAACTGTTTTTT.

V and J are TRBV30 and TRBJ1-5; tentative D call: TRBD1 (5 bases). The V end was cut by 0 bases, the J end by 0 bases, with 12 bases between. Germline V gene sequence: CDR1 GTSNPN, CDR2 SVGIG (reference sequence). The CDR3 loop spans 16 amino acids. CDR3 nucleotide sequence: TGTGCCTGGAGTGTAGCTGGTGGACATAGCAATCAGCCCCAGCATTTT. Translating gives CAWSVAGGHSNQPQHF.

This rearrangement joins TRBV3-1 (or the pseudogene TRBV3-2) to TRBJ2-2; 8 positions match TRBD2. This CDR3 region has 14 residues. Per germline, CDR1 LGHDT and CDR2 YNNKEL (reference sequence). V gave up 6 bases and J gave up 3 bases; unmatched junction bases: 3. The CDR3 DNA sequence: TGTGCCAGCAGTCGGGAGGGGGACACCGGGGAGCTGTTTTTT. It codes for CASSREGDTGELFF.

This chain links TRBV24-1 with TRBJ2-1, with D maybe TRBD1 (5 bases). The CDR3 sequence is 13 residues long. The V end was cut by 6 bases, the J end by 8 bases, with 13 bases between. Germline CDR1 KGHDR, CDR2 SFDVKD. CDR3 coding DNA: TGTGCCACCAGTCCCTCGGGCAGGGATGAGCAGTTCTTC. Translated, it gives CATSPSGRDEQFF.

V gene TRBV6-5 combines with J gene TRBJ1-1; possible D gene TRBD1, 5 bases. Germline CDR1 and CDR2: MNHEY and SVGAGI. Trimming removed 0 bases at V and 6 bases at J, with 17 bases between. The CDR3 contains 16 residues. The CDR3 here is CASSYSIHQAGAEAFF. In DNA, the CDR3 is TGTGCCAGCAGTTACTCTATCCACCAGGCGGGGGCTGAAGCTTTCTTT.

The genes are TRBV7-2 and TRBJ2-2; D perhaps matches TRBD1 (6 bases). This CDR3 spans 14 amino acids. Per germline, CDR1 SGHTA and CDR2 FQGNSA. Trimming left V 5 bases short and J 3 bases short, with 10 bases between. The CDR3 DNA sequence: TGTGCCAGCAGCCGCTACAGGGACACCGGGGAGCTGTTTTTT. This encodes CASSRYRDTGELFF.

The chain employs TRBV6-6 and TRBJ2-1; 9 nucleotides match TRBD2. The V segment lost 6 bases and the J segment 7 bases; nucleotides outside the gene matches: 4. Germline V gene sequence: CDR1 MNHNY, CDR2 SVGAGI (reference sequence). The CDR3 sequence is 13 residues long. In nucleotides, the CDR3 is TGTGCCAGCAGAGCGGGGGGTAGGAATGAGCAGTTCTTC. Its translation: CASRAGGRNEQFF.

The genes are TRBV29-1 and TRBJ2-2; 8 positions agree with TRBD1. Per germline, CDR1 SQVTM and CDR2 ANQGSEA. The V gene end was trimmed by 7 bases and the J gene end by 0 bases; junction bases not matched to a gene: 4. This CDR3 has 14 residues. The CDR3 DNA reads as TGCAGCGCCCGGACAGGGACGAACACCGGGGAGCTGTTTTTT. Encoded protein: CSARTGTNTGELFF.

The V and J genes are TRBV7-7 and TRBJ2-7; 8 bases line up with TRBD1. Trimming cost V 5 bases and J 2 bases; bases outside gene matches: 8. The CDR3 consists of 15 residues. The germline V gene has CDR1 SSHAT and CDR2 FNYEAQ (reference sequence). In nucleotides, the CDR3 is TGTGCCAGCAGCCTGGGCAGGGGGCCAACCTACGAGCAGTACTTC. Translated: CASSLGRGPTYEQYF.

The rearrangement uses TRBV5-1 and TRBJ2-7; maybe TRBD2 (6 bases). V was trimmed by 0 bases and J by 7 bases, leaving 14 bases between them. Germline CDR1 is SGHRS and CDR2 is YFSETQ. The CDR3 is made up of 14 amino acids. CDR3 sequence: CASSLAAGRREQYF. For the CDR3, the DNA is TGCGCCAGCAGCTTGGCCGCAGGGAGGCGAGAGCAGTACTTC.

In nucleotides, the CDR3 is TGTGCCAGCAGCTTCTTGTTCGACAGAGATGGCTACACCTTC. The encoded protein is CASSFLFDRDGYTF. This chain joins TRBV7-2 and TRBJ1-2; D possibly corresponds to TRBD1 (5 bases). Germline loops: CDR1 SGHTA, CDR2 FQGNSA. The ends were cut back, 3 bases at V and 6 bases at J, with 14 bases in the middle. The CDR3 sequence is 14 residues long.

The CDR3 reads CAWSGAGEQPQHF. The CDR3, as DNA: TGTGCCTGGAGTGGGGCAGGGGAACAGCCCCAGCATTTT. The rearrangement links TRBV30 to TRBJ1-5, with D possibly being TRBD1 (6 bases). The germline gives CDR1 GTSNPN, CDR2 SVGIG (reference sequence). With 1 base removed from V and 7 bases from J, the gap between germline ends came to 11 bases. The CDR3 sequence is 13 residues long.

The chain has TRBV7-3 and TRBJ2-3, with D tentatively TRBD2 (6 bases). Looked up from germline, CDR1 is SGHTA and CDR2 is FQGTGA. The germline V and J ends were trimmed by 2 bases and 2 bases, with 8 bases remaining between them. The CDR3 extends over 14 amino acids. The DNA of the CDR3 is TGTGCCAGCAGCTTAGCTAGCGACACAGATACGCAGTATTTT. This translates into CASSLASDTDTQYF.

In this sample, this clone turned up once. V is TRBV7-8 and J is TRBJ1-2; D gene uncertain. The V end lost 1 base, the J end lost 4 bases, and 7 bases lay between the germline ends. The CDR3 spans 13 residues. Germline-derived CDR1 and CDR2 are SGHVS and FQNEAQ. CDR3 region: CASSLEISYGYTF. The CDR3 nucleotides read TGTGCCAGCAGCTTAGAAATCAGCTATGGCTACACCTTC.

DNA of the CDR3: TGTGCCAGCTCACCACCGAGAGGAACGACTAATGAAAAACTGTTTTTT. It encodes CASSPPRGTTNEKLFF. This rearrangement joins TRBV18 to TRBJ1-4; D not certain. This CDR3 is 16 amino acids long. The V gene lost 0 bases and the J gene lost 2 bases, with 10 bases spanning the gap. Germline V CDR1 and CDR2: KGHSH, LQKENI.

The chain employs TRBV28 and TRBJ2-2; 8 bases agree with TRBD2. The CDR3 has 15 residues. Germline V gene sequence: CDR1 MDHEN, CDR2 SYDVKM. Trimming took 7 bases from V and 0 from J; bases not matched to a gene: 4. The CDR3 is CASKPAGANTGELFF. CDR3 coding DNA: TGTGCCAGCAAACCAGCGGGAGCGAACACCGGGGAGCTGTTTTTT.

J is TRBJ2-5 and V is TRBV3-1 (or the pseudogene TRBV3-2); 9 bases align to TRBD2. CDR1 is LGHDT, CDR2 YNNKEL, per germline (reference sequence). The CDR3 runs to 16 residues. V shed 2 bases, J shed 2 bases, and the junction held 6 bases outside the gene matches. The CDR3 sequence is CASSQFNSGGQETQYF. The CDR3 DNA reads TGTGCCAGCAGCCAATTTAATAGCGGGGGACAAGAGACCCAGTACTTC.

V gene TRBV13 combines with J gene TRBJ1-3; 7 nucleotides align to TRBD1. The CDR3 runs 15 residues. The V gene's germline CDR1 is PRHDT and CDR2 FYEKMQ (reference sequence). The V and J ends lost 0 bases and 4 bases, in that order; junction bases with no gene match: 3. The CDR3 region has the DNA TGTGCCAGCAGCTTAGGAGGGGGCTCAGGAAACACCATATATTTT. It yields the protein CASSLGGGSGNTIYF.

The chain is built from TRBV6-5 and TRBJ1-3; TRBD1 is a possible D gene (6 bases). There are 15 residues in the CDR3. Germline loops: CDR1 MNHEY, CDR2 SVGAGI. V was clipped by 6 bases and J by 0 bases, with 12 bases between them. CDR3 loop: CASRLGGDSGNTIYF. The CDR3 DNA reads as TGTGCCAGCAGACTAGGGGGGGACTCTGGAAACACCATATATTTT.

This chain uses TRBV9 with TRBJ1-3, with unresolved D. Trimming cost V 4 bases and J 0 bases, with 17 bases left between them. This CDR3 is 17 amino acids long. Germline V CDR1 and CDR2: SGDLS, YYNGEE. CDR3 DNA sequence: TGTGCCAGCAGCCCCCCAATCGCCGAGAGCTCTGGAAACACCATATATTTT. It specifies CASSPPIAESSGNTIYF.

This chain uses TRBV29-1 with TRBJ1-6; TRBD1 aligns across 12 bases. Germline CDR1 is SQVTM and CDR2 is ANQGSEA. With V trimmed by 6 bases and J by 10 bases, 7 bases remained unmatched. The CDR3 spans 14 residues. The CDR3 DNA reads TGCAGCGTCCAGGGACAGGGGGCAAACTCACCCCTCCACTTT. Protein: CSVQGQGANSPLHF.

V and J are TRBV14 and TRBJ2-7; D uncertain. V lost 2 bases and J 1 base, leaving 9 bases between the germline ends. Germline V gives CDR1 SGHDN, CDR2 FVKESK. This CDR3 contains 14 residues. The CDR3 reads CASSQQTSSYEQYF. CDR3 DNA: TGTGCCAGCAGCCAACAGACTTCTTCCTACGAGCAGTACTTC. Based on the CDR3 plus reference TRBV14 and TRBJ2-7, the full variable domain is EAGVTQFPSHSVIEKGQTVTLRCDPISGHDNLYWYRRVMGKEIKFLLHFVKESKQDESGMPNNRFLAERTGGTYSTLKVQPAELEDSGVYFCASSQQTSSYEQYFGPGTRLTVT.

The chain recombines TRBV10-3 with TRBJ2-3, with D possibly matching TRBD1 (8 bases). Germline V gene data show CDR1 as ENHRY and CDR2 as SYGVKD. V shed 4 bases and J shed 3 bases, with 14 bases lying between them. The CDR3 length is 15 residues. The CDR3 DNA sequence: TGTGCCATCAGTGCGGACAGGGAGGGTACAGATACGCAGTATTTT. It codes for CAISADREGTDTQYF.